The 21 T cell receptor beta chains below come from one sample, sequenced in a study of blood T cell repertoires in COVID-19. Generated by immunoSEQ multiplex PCR, the TCRdb table keeps only in-frame clones and is missing some. There are 200,000 to 250,000 clones in the sample; about 90% occur only once, and approximately 3.7% lies in the top ten. Input material: PBMCs or T cells enriched from blood (not recorded which). Receptors were obtained from a woman between 25 and 40 years old who had been exposed to COVID-19.

This clone was picked up one time. The chain recombines TRBV2 with TRBJ1-2; 7 nucleotides align to TRBD1. The CDR3 is 13 amino acids. V gave up 6 bases and J gave up 4 bases; unmatched junction bases: 5. Germline CDR1 and CDR2: SNHLY and FYNNEI. The CDR3 nucleotides read TGTGCCAGCAGATTGACAGGGCCCTATGGCTACACCTTC. Residues: CASRLTGPYGYTF.

The V gene is TRBV5-4, the J gene TRBJ2-2, with a tentative D call TRBD1 (5 bases). In germline, CDR1 is SGHNT, CDR2 YYREEE (reference sequence). V was trimmed by 5 bases and J by 1 base, leaving 12 bases between them. The CDR3 has 15 residues. CDR3 loop: CASSMDIKNTGELFF. The CDR3 region has the DNA TGTGCCAGCAGTATGGACATTAAGAACACCGGGGAGCTGTTTTTT.

The J gene is TRBJ2-1, the V gene TRBV30, with TRBD2 identical over 10 bases. The CDR3 is 15 residues long. Germline-derived CDR1 and CDR2 are GTSNPN and SVGIG (reference sequence). Trimming cost V 0 bases and J 8 bases; bases outside gene matches: 7. The CDR3 loop reads CAWSVASGGGDEQFF. The CDR3 DNA sequence: TGTGCCTGGAGTGTTGCTAGCGGGGGTGGCGATGAGCAGTTCTTC.

The chain is built from TRBV6-5 and TRBJ1-4, with D unresolved. The CDR3 loop spans 13 amino acids. Per the germline V gene, CDR1 is MNHEY and CDR2 is SVGAGI. With 5 bases removed from V and 3 bases from J, the gap between germline ends came to 7 bases. For the CDR3, the DNA is TGTGCCAGCAGTATCGTCGCTAATGAAAAACTGTTTTTT. Protein product: CASSIVANEKLFF.

This sequence joins TRBV9 and TRBJ2-5; TRBD2 matches at 7 bases. Germline V gives CDR1 SGDLS, CDR2 YYNGEE. V trimming: 0 bases; J trimming: 6 bases; junction bases outside the gene matches: 5. This CDR3 has 14 amino acids. This CDR3 reads CASSVAVGGQTQYF. The DNA of the CDR3 is TGTGCCAGCAGCGTAGCAGTGGGAGGGCAGACCCAGTACTTC.

The chain employs TRBV2 and TRBJ2-1; 8 positions agree with TRBD2. The germline V gene encodes CDR1 SNHLY and CDR2 FYNNEI. V lost 4 bases and J lost 4; bases outside the gene matches: 3. The CDR3 is 14 amino acids. The CDR3 nucleotides read TGTGCCAGCAGTGTGGCGGGAGGTTACAATGAGCAGTTCTTC. This encodes CASSVAGGYNEQFF.

The chain joins TRBV7-9 to TRBJ2-4, with TRBD1 matching over 12 bases. This CDR3 is 19 amino acids long. Trimming took 3 bases from V and 6 from J; bases not matched to a gene: 15. Germline CDR1 reads SEHNR; CDR2 reads FQNEAQ (reference sequence). This chain's CDR3 is CASSFGGQGALIRRNIQYF. In nucleotides, the CDR3 is TGTGCCAGCAGCTTCGGGGGACAGGGGGCATTAATTAGAAGAAACATTCAGTACTTC.

The chain links TRBV5-1 to TRBJ2-5; 13 nucleotides line up with TRBD2. Looked up from germline, CDR1 is SGHRS and CDR2 is YFSETQ. There are 14 residues in the CDR3. The V and J ends lost 9 bases and 7 bases, in that order; junction bases with no gene match: 9. In nucleotides, the CDR3 is TGCGCCACCGCGAGGACTAGCGGGAGTGGGACCCAGTACTTC. Its translation: CATARTSGSGTQYF.

This chain connects TRBV4-2 to TRBJ2-7; TRBD1 matches at 9 bases. V shed 3 bases, J shed 7 bases, and the junction held 7 bases outside the gene matches. Germline CDR1 is LGHNA and CDR2 is YNFKEQ. CDR3 length: 14 residues. CDR3 in DNA: TGTGCCAGCAGCCAGAGGACAGGGGCCGGGGAGCAGTACTTC. Translation: CASSQRTGAGEQYF.

The chain recombines TRBV2 with TRBJ2-7; TRBD1 aligns across 9 bases. The germline V gene has CDR1 SNHLY and CDR2 FYNNEI. With 6 bases clipped from V and 0 bases from J, the junction kept 9 bases outside the gene matches. The CDR3 length is 16 residues. The CDR3 here is CASRDDRGGYSYEQYF. CDR3 nucleotide sequence: TGTGCCAGCAGAGACGACAGGGGGGGATACTCCTACGAGCAGTACTTC.

The chain uses TRBV5-4 and TRBJ2-3, with TRBD2 matching over 8 bases. V gave up 2 bases and J gave up 3 bases; unmatched junction bases: 5. CDR1 and CDR2 (germline): SGHNT, YYREEE (reference sequence). The CDR3 sequence is 15 residues long. DNA for the CDR3: TGTGCCAGCAGCTTCTCCGGGAGGGGGACAGATACGCAGTATTTT. It translates to CASSFSGRGTDTQYF. Full variable domain (outside the CDR3, taken from reference TRBV5-4 and TRBJ2-3): ETGVTQSPTHLIKTRGQQVTLRCSSQSGHNTVSWYQQALGQGPQFIFQYYREEENGRGNFPPRFSGLQFPNYSSELNVNALELDDSALYLCASSFSGRGTDTQYFGPGTRLTVL.

The chain links TRBV6-5 to TRBJ1-3; the match to TRBD1 covers 10 bases. The germline gives CDR1 MNHEY, CDR2 SVGAGI. V lost 4 bases and J lost 4; bases outside the gene matches: 4. CDR3 size: 15 residues. The CDR3 loop is CASSLGQGIGNTIYF. The CDR3 coding sequence is TGTGCCAGCAGTTTGGGACAGGGGATCGGAAACACCATATATTTT.

The rearrangement joins TRBV10-2 to TRBJ2-1, with 7 nucleotides matching TRBD2. The germline CDR1 and CDR2 sequences are WSHSY and SAAADI. The CDR3 runs 13 residues. V was pared by 1 base and J by 10 bases, with 4 bases of the junction left unmatched. The CDR3 spells CASSEWVGGEQFF. The CDR3 coding sequence is TGCGCCAGCAGTGAGTGGGTGGGAGGGGAGCAGTTCTTC.

This clone is a singleton in its sample. The chain couples TRBV5-1 to TRBJ2-3; D not certain. CDR3 length: 13 residues. Trimming stripped 0 bases from V and 0 bases from J, with 2 bases between. The germline gives CDR1 SGHRS, CDR2 YFSETQ. CDR3 protein: CASSLASTDTQYF. CDR3 bases: TGCGCCAGCAGCTTGGCAAGCACAGATACGCAGTATTTT.

The gene calls are TRBV10-3 and TRBJ1-1, with 8 positions matching TRBD1. CDR1 and CDR2 (germline): ENHRY, SYGVKD. The CDR3 is 14 residues long. Trimming removed 4 bases from V and 5 bases from J; junction bases left unmatched: 6. CDR3 in amino acids: CAISGTDRATEAFF. For the CDR3, the DNA is TGTGCCATCAGTGGGACGGACAGGGCAACTGAAGCTTTCTTT.

The V and J genes are TRBV7-2 and TRBJ2-7; 10 nucleotides match TRBD2. J lost 7 bases, V lost 3 bases, and 9 bases had no gene match. Germline V gene data show CDR1 as SGHTA and CDR2 as FQGNSA. The CDR3 runs 15 residues. Here the CDR3 DNA reads TGTGCCAGCAGCTTGTTTAGCGGGAGGATGCGGGAGCAGTACTTC. It yields the protein CASSLFSGRMREQYF.

The chain recombines TRBV11-2 with TRBJ2-1, with D hard to call. The CDR3 length is 15 residues. From germline, CDR1 is SGHAT and CDR2 FQNNGV. Trimming took off 3 bases at V and 5 bases at J, with 14 bases between the two ends. This chain's CDR3 is CASSFERGENNEQFF. The CDR3 region has the DNA TGTGCCAGCAGCTTTGAGAGAGGAGAAAACAATGAGCAGTTCTTC.

The chain recombines TRBV18 with TRBJ2-7, with D perhaps being TRBD1 or TRBD2 (5 bases each). The CDR3 consists of 14 residues. Trimming took off 6 bases at V and 2 bases at J, with 14 bases between the two ends. Germline CDR1 is KGHSH and CDR2 is LQKENI. The CDR3 sequence: CASSPGYGAYEQYF. The CDR3 DNA is TGTGCCAGCTCCCCAGGGTACGGGGCCTACGAGCAGTACTTC.

This clone was seen a handful of times. The chain couples TRBV30 to TRBJ2-3, with 10 bases aligning to TRBD2. V gave up 2 bases and J gave up 6 bases; unmatched junction bases: 5. CDR3 length: 14 residues. CDR1 is GTSNPN and CDR2 is SVGIG in the germline V gene (reference sequence). For the CDR3, the DNA is TGTGCCTGGAGTATTGGACTAGCGGCGGATACGCAGTATTTT. The encoded protein is CAWSIGLAADTQYF.

This clone has more than one count but fewer than ten. The V call is TRBV4-2, the J call TRBJ1-2, with 9 bases lining up with TRBD1. Germline V gives CDR1 LGHNA, CDR2 YNFKEQ. V shed 3 bases, J shed 8 bases, and the junction held 10 bases outside the gene matches. The CDR3 covers 15 residues. CDR3 amino acids: CASSQPGQGLAGYTF. CDR3 sequence (DNA): TGTGCCAGCAGCCAGCCGGGACAGGGTCTGGCGGGCTACACCTTC.

The chain combines TRBV10-1 with TRBJ1-1; a possible D gene is TRBD1 (6 bases). CDR1 is WNHNN and CDR2 is SYGVQD in the germline V gene (reference sequence). The CDR3 covers 13 residues. V lost 4 bases, J lost 3 bases, and 9 bases lay in between. The CDR3 DNA is TGCGCCAGCAGTGCGGGGGGCTACACTGAAGCTTTCTTT. Protein sequence: CASSAGGYTEAFF.